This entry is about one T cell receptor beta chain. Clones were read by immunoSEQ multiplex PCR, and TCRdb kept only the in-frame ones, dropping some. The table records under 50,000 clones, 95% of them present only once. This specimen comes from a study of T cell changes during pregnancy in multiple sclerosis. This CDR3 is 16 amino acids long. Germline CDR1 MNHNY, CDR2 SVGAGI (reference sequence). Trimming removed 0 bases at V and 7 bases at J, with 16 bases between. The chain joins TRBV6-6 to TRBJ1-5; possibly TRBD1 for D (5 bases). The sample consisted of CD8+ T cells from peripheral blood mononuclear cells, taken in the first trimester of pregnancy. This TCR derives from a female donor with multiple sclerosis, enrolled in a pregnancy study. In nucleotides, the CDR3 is TGTGCCAGCAGTTACTCGTCCGGGGACGGAGGGCAGCCCCAGCATTTT. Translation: CASSYSSGDGGQPQHF.